The present T cell receptor beta chain was sequenced within a study of T cells in Graves' hyperthyroidism and ophthalmopathy. Overall study findings and caveats: Separation of ophthalmopathy from stable hyperthyroidism was achieved by a 13 V-J model.

In germline, CDR1 is MNHEY, CDR2 SVGAGI. Trimming shortened V by 7 bases and J by 4 bases, and 11 bases separated the two germline ends. The CDR3 spans 13 residues. Remarks on this clonotype: Its antigen is as yet unknown.

Template material for amplifying TCR beta CDR3 regions consisted of RNA transcripts. The HTBI primer set served for first-round RT-PCR of the TCR CDR3. MiXCR, applied by TCRdb to the multiplex PCR reads, yields one record per CDR3 protein. The top ten clones hold under 55% of a sample with about 480,000 distinct CDR3 sequences, about 20% of them seen once. The TCR comes from a woman in her 70s with Graves' ophthalmopathy. Sequencing was carried out using blood. The chain carries TRBV6-5 and TRBJ1-5; the D is unclear. CDR3 nucleotides: TGTGCCAGCACTTTAGATTTAAATCAGCCCCAGCATTTT. As protein: CASTLDLNQPQHF.